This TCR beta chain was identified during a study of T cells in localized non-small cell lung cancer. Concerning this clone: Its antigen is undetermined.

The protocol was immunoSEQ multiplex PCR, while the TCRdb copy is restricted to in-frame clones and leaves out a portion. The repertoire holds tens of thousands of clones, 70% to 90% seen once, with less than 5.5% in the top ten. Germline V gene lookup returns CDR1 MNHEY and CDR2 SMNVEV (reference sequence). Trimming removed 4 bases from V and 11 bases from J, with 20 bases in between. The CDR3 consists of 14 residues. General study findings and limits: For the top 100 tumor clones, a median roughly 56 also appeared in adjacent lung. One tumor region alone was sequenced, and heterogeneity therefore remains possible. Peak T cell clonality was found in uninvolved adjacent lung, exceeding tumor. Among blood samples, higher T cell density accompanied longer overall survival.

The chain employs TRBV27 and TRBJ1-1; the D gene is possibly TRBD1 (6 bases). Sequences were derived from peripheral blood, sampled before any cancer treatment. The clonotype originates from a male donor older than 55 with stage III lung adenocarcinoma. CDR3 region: CASSWRAGEQRAFF. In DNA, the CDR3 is TGTGCCAGCAGTTGGAGGGCAGGGGAGCAGCGCGCTTTCTTT.